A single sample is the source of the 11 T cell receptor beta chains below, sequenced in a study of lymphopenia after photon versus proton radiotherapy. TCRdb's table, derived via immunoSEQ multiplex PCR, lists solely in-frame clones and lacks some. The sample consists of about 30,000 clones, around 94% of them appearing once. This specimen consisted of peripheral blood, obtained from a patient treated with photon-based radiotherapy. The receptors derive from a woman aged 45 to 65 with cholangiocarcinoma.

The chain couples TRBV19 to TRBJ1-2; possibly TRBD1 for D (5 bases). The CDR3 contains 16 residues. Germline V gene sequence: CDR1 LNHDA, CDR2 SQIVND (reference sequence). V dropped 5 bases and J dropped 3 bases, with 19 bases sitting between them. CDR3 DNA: TGTGCCAGTAGTCCATCGACACGTCTGGGGCACTATGGCTACACCTTC. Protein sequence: CASSPSTRLGHYGYTF. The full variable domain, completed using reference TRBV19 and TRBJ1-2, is DGGITQSPKYLFRKEGQNVTLSCEQNLNHDAMYWYRQDPGQGLRLIYYSQIVNDFQKGDIAEGYSVSREKKESFPLTVTSAQKNPTAFYLCASSPSTRLGHYGYTFGSGTRLTVV.

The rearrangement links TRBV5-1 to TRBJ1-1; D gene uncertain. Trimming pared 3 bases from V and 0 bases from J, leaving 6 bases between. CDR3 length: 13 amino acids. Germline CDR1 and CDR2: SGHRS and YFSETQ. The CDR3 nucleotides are TGCGCCAGCAGCTCGGAGATGAACACTGAAGCTTTCTTT. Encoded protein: CASSSEMNTEAFF.

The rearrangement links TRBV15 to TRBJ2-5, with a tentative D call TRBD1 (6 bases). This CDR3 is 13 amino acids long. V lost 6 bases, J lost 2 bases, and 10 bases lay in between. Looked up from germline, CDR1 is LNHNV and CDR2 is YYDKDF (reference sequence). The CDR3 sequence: CATRPTGQETQYF. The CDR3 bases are TGTGCCACCAGGCCGACAGGTCAAGAGACCCAGTACTTC.

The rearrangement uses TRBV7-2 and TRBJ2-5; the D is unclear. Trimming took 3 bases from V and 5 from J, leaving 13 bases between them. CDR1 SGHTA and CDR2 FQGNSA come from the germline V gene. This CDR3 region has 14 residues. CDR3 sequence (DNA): TGTGCCAGCAGCTTGTCCTCCTACCGGGAGACCCAGTACTTC. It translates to CASSLSSYRETQYF.

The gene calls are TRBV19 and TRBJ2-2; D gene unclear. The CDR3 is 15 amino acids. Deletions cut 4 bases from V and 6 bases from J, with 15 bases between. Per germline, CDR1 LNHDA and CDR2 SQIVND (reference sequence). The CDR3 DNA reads TGTGCCAGTAGTAGTGGCGACTCGGGCGCCGGGGAGCTGTTTTTT. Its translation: CASSSGDSGAGELFF.

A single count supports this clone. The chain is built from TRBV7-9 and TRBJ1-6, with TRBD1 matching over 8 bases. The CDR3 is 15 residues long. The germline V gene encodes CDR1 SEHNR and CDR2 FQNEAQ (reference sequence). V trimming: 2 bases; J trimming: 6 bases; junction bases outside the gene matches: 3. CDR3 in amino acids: CASSLWTGINSPLHF. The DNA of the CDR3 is TGTGCCAGCAGCTTATGGACAGGGATTAATTCACCCCTCCACTTT.

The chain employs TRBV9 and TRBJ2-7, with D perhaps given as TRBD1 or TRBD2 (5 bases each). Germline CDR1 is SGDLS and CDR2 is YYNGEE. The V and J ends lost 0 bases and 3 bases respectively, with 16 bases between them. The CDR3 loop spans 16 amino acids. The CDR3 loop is CASSVGWGSQGYEQYF. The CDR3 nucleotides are TGTGCCAGCAGCGTAGGGTGGGGGTCCCAAGGCTACGAGCAGTACTTC.

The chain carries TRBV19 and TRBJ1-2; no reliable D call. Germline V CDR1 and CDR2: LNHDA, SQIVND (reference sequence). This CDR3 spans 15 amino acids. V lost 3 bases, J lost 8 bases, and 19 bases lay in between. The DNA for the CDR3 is TGTGCCAGTAGTATGGAATTGACCCGGGCCGGCGGCTACACCTTC. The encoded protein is CASSMELTRAGGYTF. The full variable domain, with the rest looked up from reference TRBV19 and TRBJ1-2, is DGGITQSPKYLFRKEGQNVTLSCEQNLNHDAMYWYRQDPGQGLRLIYYSQIVNDFQKGDIAEGYSVSREKKESFPLTVTSAQKNPTAFYLCASSMELTRAGGYTFGSGTRLTVV.

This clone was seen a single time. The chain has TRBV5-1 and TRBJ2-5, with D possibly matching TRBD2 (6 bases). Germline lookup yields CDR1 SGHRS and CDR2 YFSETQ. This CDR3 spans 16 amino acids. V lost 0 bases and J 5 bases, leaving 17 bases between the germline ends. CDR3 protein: CASSLAGSAGLETQYF. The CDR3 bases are TGCGCCAGCAGCTTGGCCGGGAGCGCCGGACTGGAGACCCAGTACTTC.

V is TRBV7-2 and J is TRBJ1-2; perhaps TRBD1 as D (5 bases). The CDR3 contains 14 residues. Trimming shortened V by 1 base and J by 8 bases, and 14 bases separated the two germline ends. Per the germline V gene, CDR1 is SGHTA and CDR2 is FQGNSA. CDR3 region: CASSLGGAVQGYTF. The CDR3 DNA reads TGTGCCAGCAGCTTAGGAGGGGCTGTACAAGGCTACACCTTC.

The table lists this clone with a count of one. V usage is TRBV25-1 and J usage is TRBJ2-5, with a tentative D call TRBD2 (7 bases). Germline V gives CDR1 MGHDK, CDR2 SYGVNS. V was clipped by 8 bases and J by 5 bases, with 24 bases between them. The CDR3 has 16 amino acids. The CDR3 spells CASGRGGLGGAETQYF. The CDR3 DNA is TGTGCCAGCGGAAGGGGTGGATTGGGGGGGGCGGAGACCCAGTACTTC. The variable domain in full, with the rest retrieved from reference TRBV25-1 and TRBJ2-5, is EADIYQTPRYLVIGTGKKITLECSQTMGHDKMYWYQQDPGMELHLIHYSYGVNSTEKGDLSSESTVSRIRTEHFPLTLESARPSHTSQYLCASGRGGLGGAETQYFGPGTRLLVL.